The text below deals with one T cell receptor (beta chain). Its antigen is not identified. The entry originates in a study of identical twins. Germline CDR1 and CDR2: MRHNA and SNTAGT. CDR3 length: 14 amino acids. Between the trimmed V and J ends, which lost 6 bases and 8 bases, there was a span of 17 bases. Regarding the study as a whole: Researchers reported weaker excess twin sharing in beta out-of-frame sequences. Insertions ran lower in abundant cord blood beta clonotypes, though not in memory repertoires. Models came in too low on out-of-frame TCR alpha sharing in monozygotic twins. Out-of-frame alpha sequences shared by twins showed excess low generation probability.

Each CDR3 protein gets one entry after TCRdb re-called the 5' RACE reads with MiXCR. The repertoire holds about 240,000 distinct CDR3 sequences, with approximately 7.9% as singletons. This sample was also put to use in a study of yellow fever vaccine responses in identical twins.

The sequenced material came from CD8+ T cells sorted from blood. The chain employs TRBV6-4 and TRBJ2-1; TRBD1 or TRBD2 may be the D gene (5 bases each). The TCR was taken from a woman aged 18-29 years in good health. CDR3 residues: CASSPGSGGYEQFF. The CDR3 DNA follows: TGTGCCAGCAGCCCTGGTTCTGGGGGATATGAGCAGTTCTTC.